This T cell receptor (beta chain) was identified during a study of spatial heterogeneity in lung cancer. Study-wide context: Sequencing consistently turned up more beta-chain sequences than alpha-chain sequences. In raw reads, more than 9.5 appearances on average were recorded for each unique TCR and UMI combination. General study findings and limits: Tumor mutation count correlated with how many alpha and beta TCRs expanded intratumorally. Tumor T-cell coverage was an estimated 7% or so for alpha and 12% to 15% for beta chains.

Per germline, CDR1 SGDLS and CDR2 YYNGEE. V lost 5 bases, J lost 7 bases, and 10 bases lay in between. The CDR3 spans 11 residues. TCRdb re-called the 5' RACE reads through MiXCR, storing one row per CDR3 protein. The data hold 3,000 to 4,000 distinct CDR3 sequences, with 6.9% observed a single time. Many counts were recorded for this clonotype. The antigen remains undetermined. This beta chain is off target for a library built for alpha chains, so its abundance means little. Time point denoted: sample taken at primary tumor resection. This sequence was found in a male donor with early-stage non-small cell lung cancer. V usage is TRBV9 and J usage is TRBJ2-7, with D perhaps matching TRBD2 (6 bases). Material: lung tumor tissue, obtained at surgery. CDR3 bases: TGTGCCAGCAGGAGAGGAGGGGAGCAGTACGTC. The encoded protein is CASRRGGEQYV.